This T cell receptor beta chain stems from a study of cytomegalovirus exposure and HLA in healthy donors (dated by TCRdb to the late 2010s). Background on the whole study: According to an earlier analysis of 587 of the donors, about 170 million T cells yielded approximately 120 million unique TCR beta sequences and about 300 Gb of sequence data. Roughly 300 gigabases of sequencing data and approximately 84 million unique TCR sequences were included in an early release covering about 600 HLA-typed donors. The genetic ancestry cluster associated with self-reported Caucasian donors included over 65% of the roughly 390 genotyped donors. The study was designed to test whether signatures of past pathogen exposure could be identified by cataloging public T cell receptors. The T cell repertoires of 666 subjects were profiled by immunosequencing and related to cytomegalovirus serostatus. Besides the first cohort of approximately 710 subjects, a separate validation cohort made up of some 110 different subjects was used. High-throughput TCR immunosequencing, statistical association of individual TCRs with disease status, and machine learning were combined to predict cytomegalovirus infection status. A later analysis re-examined previously published TCR beta repertoires from about 670 donors and added high-resolution HLA genotyping to investigate patterns of TCR occurrence. In the later analysis, no new phenotypic data were used to find candidate immune exposures; instead, reliance was placed on TCR beta sequences and their occurrence across donors. To decide whether each TCR beta V gene segment behaved as functional or pseudogenic, an earlier analysis of some 580 of the donors relied on high-throughput TCR beta sequencing. Alongside the repertoire data, information on donor age, sex, ethnicity and CMV serostatus was compiled. In a later genetic analysis, genome-wide SNP genotypes for about three fifths of the 666 donors were used, and that subset was treated as a discovery cohort. All discovery cohort repertoires had been generated using a single sequencing platform. HLA typing covered class I and class II loci at four-digit resolution. The number of donors typed differed by locus, with roughly 620-630 for A, B, C, DRB1 and DQB1, 522 for DQA1, about 610 for DPA1, and approximately 470 for DPB1. A handful of DR-DQ haplotypes were handled as single units for association and clustering because linkage in the cohort was strong. Across some 400 genotyped donors of the cohort, an average of roughly 250,000 unique TCR beta nucleotide sequences per donor were sequenced, and approximately 17% of those sequences were non-productive. Here is what the overall study found, with its caveats: A later genetic analysis associated a missense DCLRE1C variant with V-gene and J-gene trimming of TCR beta chains, and an independent cohort replicated the association. Because counts were too low, seventeen rarely observed V segments, including chromosome 9 orphons, were excluded from the earlier analysis of under 650 of the donors. A later analysis found that HLA-associated TCR beta chains were more clonally expanded and had lower generation probabilities than equally common non-associated chains. This cohort had only TCR beta chains sequenced, and the lack of alpha or paired-chain data limited which features could be detected. The authors suggested that the approach could potentially be extended to other disease states and immunological phenotypes. In a later analysis, TCR association rates were found to vary across HLA loci, with the most associated TCRs seen for DRB1 alleles and the fewest for HLA-C alleles. Roughly uniform sequencing depth across donors was assumed in presence/absence analyses, although this assumption may not hold. Most TCR sequences were observed very rarely across donors, whereas some public TCRs were present in many individuals. In vitro tests confirmed that a few of the cytomegalovirus-associated TCR beta chains recognize cytomegalovirus antigens. A total of 150 or so TCR beta chains were listed by the study as associated with cytomegalovirus. An earlier analysis of 587 of the donors showed that most TCR beta V segments appeared in productive rearrangements either about 90% or about 30% of the time, which broadly matched IMGT annotations. A further reported finding was that TCR beta sequences accurately predicted the HLA-A and HLA-B alleles for most subjects in the first cohort. A later genetic analysis reported fewer N-insertions in productive TCRs among donors in an Asian-associated ancestry cluster than the roughly 620-donor mean. The 87-base-pair reads could not distinguish some IMGT-functional V segments, including TRBV6-2 and TRBV6-3, so those segments were excluded. Specific HLA alleles were associated with 18,000 or so TCR beta sequences at a false discovery rate of 0.05 in a later analysis. Most CMV-associated TCR beta chains appeared to be HLA-restricted in a later analysis, and the HLA associations seemed to be driven largely by CMV exposure. HLA typing was unavailable for some donors at each locus, so association tests used only the typed subset. The only immune exposure information available for the cohort was CMV serostatus. The classifier was reported to diagnose cytomegalovirus status with high specificity and sensitivity in both the original cohort and the validation cohort. A cluster of highly shared sequence variants was judged likely to be a technical artifact of the sequencing pipeline. Assigning TCR associations to individual alleles was difficult when HLA alleles, especially DR and DQ, strongly co-occurred. Correlated functional status among segregating V segments might reflect linkage disequilibrium, but an unknown experimental factor could not be ruled out. A later analysis reported that several top co-occurrence clusters appeared linked to parvovirus B19, influenza, CMV and Epstein-Barr virus.

The cohort consisted of 670 or so healthy bone marrow donors. Cohort members were all nominally healthy when sampled, although unrecorded immune exposures were likely present. The donor tested CMV seronegative, placing the donor among the 300 to 450 seronegative members of the cohort. Every donor gave a peripheral blood sample, and the peripheral blood mononuclear cells from that sample were used for TCR beta sequencing. Genomic DNA was extracted from the blood cell samples with the Qiagen DNeasy Blood Extraction Kit. Preparation of the library involved the immunoSEQ multiplex PCR assay. A mixture of 60 forward primers for TCR Vbeta segments and 13 reverse primers for TCR Jbeta segments was used in the multiplex PCR. The CDR3 region of rearranged TCR beta genes was amplified from genomic DNA by a multiplex PCR assay. The Illumina HiSeq System was used to sequence the amplified TCR beta libraries as 87-base-pair reads. Processing in the source paper ran as follows. A later analysis tallied 80 million to 95 million unique TCR beta chains across the 700 or so repertoires, and about 12 million of those chains were shared by two or more donors. Raw reads were error-corrected and collapsed into unique sequences with a nearest-neighbor algorithm that merged closely related sequences to remove PCR and sequencing errors. V, D and J gene segments were assigned by aligning CDR3 sequences to IMGT reference sequences. For a sequence to be retained, a match of at least six nucleotides to both a V gene segment and a J gene segment was required. A rearrangement was called productive if the CDR3 had no stop codons and remained in frame with V and J, and every other rearrangement was called non-productive. CDR3 was defined according to IMGT convention as the region running from the second conserved V-encoded cysteine to the conserved J-encoded phenylalanine. In an earlier analysis of just under 600 of the donors, sequences lacking an unambiguous match to a single V gene segment were excluded. An earlier analysis of approximately 590 of the donors classified V segments as functional when productive rearrangements were above 56.7% and as segregating when the standard deviation between donors was above 5%. To diagnose cytomegalovirus status from the catalog of TCR beta chain sequences, a statistical classification framework was built. A later analysis assigned V and J genes by comparing TCR nucleotide sequences with IMGT/GENE-DB human TR gene sequences. The TCRdist pipeline was used in a later analysis to assign CDR3 sequences and most-parsimonious VDJ recombination scenarios. A later analysis defined each TCR beta chain by its CDR3 amino acid sequence plus V-gene family, and excluded reads lacking a unique V-gene family. A later analysis removed several hundred highly shared, low-generation-probability nucleotide sequences to deal with suspected cross-contamination and a sequencing artifact. For each public chain, a later analysis derived a clonal expansion index from normalized ranks of inferred template counts within each repertoire. A later analysis computed generation probabilities with a VDJ recombination model fitted to out-of-frame rearrangements, and checked the results against IGoR. Hypergeometric tests were used in a later analysis to score TCR-TCR, TCR-HLA and TCR-CMV co-occurrence, with a repertoire-size bias correction applied to the TCR pairs. To estimate false discovery rates, a later analysis permuted the HLA or CMV assignments 20 times. In a later analysis, co-occurring TCRs were grouped using DBSCAN, with TCRdist sequence similarity added in when clustering inside HLA-allele-positive subsets. Co-occurrence clustering excluded repertoires with fewer than 30,000 or more than 120,000 public chains, plus five with anomalous nucleotide sharing. Imported from immuneACCESS, the table was reduced by TCRdb to in-frame sequences with V and J called. These copies leave out some clones; in studies compared against another copy, an unresolved V gene accounts for under half, and the cause of the remainder is not known. V, J and clone size derive from that table, while D and trimming were established from the DNA sequence. A total of 120,000 to 150,000 clones appear in this sample, 70% to 80% of them only once. The ten top clones hold approximately 4% of the sample.

As regards this clone: Its antigen is unknown. No much larger clone exists at a distance of one base, and base qualities are not known.

Relative to germline, V is missing 4 bases and J is missing 0 bases, with 4 bases of the junction outside any gene match. The germline V gene yields SGHRS for CDR1 and YFSETQ for CDR2. Including cysteine and phenylalanine, the CDR3 has 16 amino acids. Solely the CDR3 DNA is kept, with 48 bases framed from the first base. The V and J genes are TRBV5-1 and TRBJ2-3; TRBD1 agrees with 11 junctional bases. The sample was PBMCs. This TCR came from a man between 18 and 35 years old in good health and CMV-seronegative. This receptor has the CDR3 CASSLGQGASTDTQYF. The nucleotide sequence reads as follows: TGCGCCAGCAGCCTCGGACAGGGGGCGAGCACAGATACGCAGTATTTT.